The subject of this entry is one T cell receptor beta chain. This record comes from a study of T cell responses to AZD1222 COVID-19 vaccine. The CDR3 contains 15 residues. Germline CDR1 SGHAT, CDR2 FQNNGV. V trimming: 5 bases; J trimming: 3 bases; junction bases outside the gene matches: 6. Method: immunoSEQ multiplex PCR; TCRdb's copy keeps in-frame clones and lacks some. The table includes 120,000 or so clones, 90% detected once. The V and J genes are TRBV11-2 and TRBJ2-3, with 9 bases identical to TRBD2. This clonotype was obtained from an adult in good health. The input for sequencing was peripheral blood, taken on day 0 of AZD1222 vaccination. The CDR3: CASSRTSDPTDTQYF. The CDR3 bases are TGTGCCAGCAGCCGGACTAGCGATCCGACAGATACGCAGTATTTT.